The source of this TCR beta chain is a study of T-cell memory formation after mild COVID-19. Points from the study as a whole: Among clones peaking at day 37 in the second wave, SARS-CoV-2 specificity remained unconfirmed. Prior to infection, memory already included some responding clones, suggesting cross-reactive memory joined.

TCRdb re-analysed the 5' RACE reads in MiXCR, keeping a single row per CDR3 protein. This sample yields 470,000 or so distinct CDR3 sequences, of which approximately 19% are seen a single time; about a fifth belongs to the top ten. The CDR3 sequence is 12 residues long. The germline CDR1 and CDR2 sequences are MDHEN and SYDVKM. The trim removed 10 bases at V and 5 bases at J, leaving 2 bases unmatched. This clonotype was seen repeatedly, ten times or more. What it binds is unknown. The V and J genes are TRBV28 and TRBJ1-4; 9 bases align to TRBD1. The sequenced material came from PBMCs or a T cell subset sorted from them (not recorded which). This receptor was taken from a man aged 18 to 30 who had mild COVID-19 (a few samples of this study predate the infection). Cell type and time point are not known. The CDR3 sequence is CATQGANEKLFF. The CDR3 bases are TGTGCCACACAGGGGGCGAATGAAAAACTGTTTTTT. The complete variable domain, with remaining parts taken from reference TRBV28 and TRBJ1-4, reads DVKVTQSSRYLVKRTGEKVFLECVQDMDHENMFWYRQDPGLGLRLIYFSYDVKMKEKGDIPEGYSVSREKKERFSLILESASTNQTSMYLCATQGANEKLFFGSGTQLSVL.